Included here is one T cell receptor beta chain sequence, with context. This sample is part of a study of a mutant IDH1 vaccine in newly diagnosed glioma. Time point defined: baseline, week 1 (first vaccination visit). Noted treatment: pre-vaccination baseline after standard-of-care therapy. V was shortened by 8 bases and J by 0 bases, with 23 bases between the two germline ends. CDR3 size: 18 residues. Germline CDR1 MDHEN, CDR2 SYDVKM. TCRdb's copy holds only in-frame clones and misses some; the assay was immunoSEQ multiplex PCR. The sample includes 85,000 to 100,000 clones, around nine tenths of them seen just once.

The rearrangement uses TRBV28 and TRBJ1-3, with TRBD1 as a possible D gene (5 bases). The TCR originated in a woman aged 45-65 years with glioma. The sample was PBMCs, taken from a glioma patient treated with radiotherapy, temozolomide or both. The CDR3 loop is CASVPADFTGLSGNTIYF. In DNA, the CDR3 is TGTGCCAGCGTCCCTGCGGATTTTACAGGTCTCTCTGGAAACACCATATATTTT.